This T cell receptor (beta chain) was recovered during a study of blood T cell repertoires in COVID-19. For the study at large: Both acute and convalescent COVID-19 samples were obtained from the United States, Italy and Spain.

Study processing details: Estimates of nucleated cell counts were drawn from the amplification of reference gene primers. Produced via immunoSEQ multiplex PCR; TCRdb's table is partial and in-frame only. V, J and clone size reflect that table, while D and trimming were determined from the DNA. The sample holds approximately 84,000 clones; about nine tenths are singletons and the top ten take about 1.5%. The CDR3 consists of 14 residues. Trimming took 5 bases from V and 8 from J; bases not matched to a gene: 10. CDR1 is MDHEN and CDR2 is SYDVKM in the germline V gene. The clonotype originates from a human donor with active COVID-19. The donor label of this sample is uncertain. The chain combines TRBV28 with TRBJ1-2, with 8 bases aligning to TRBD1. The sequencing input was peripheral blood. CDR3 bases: TGTGCCAGCAGTCGACAGACAGGGGTTGGAGGCTACACCTTC. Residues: CASSRQTGVGGYTF.